The sequence of this T cell receptor beta chain was determined in a study of shared clonotypes between healthy human individuals. Study at large: Researchers assigned three CD4 naive, three CD4 memory, two CD8 naive and one CD8 memory plate to each donor.

CDR1 and CDR2 from the germline V gene are SNHLY and FYNNEI. CDR3 length: 17 residues. Between the trimmed V and J ends, which lost 1 base and 0 bases, there was a span of 12 bases. Study-wide points: Researchers found naive subsets generally carried larger estimated richness than memory subsets. Sequencing depth was expected to affect clonotype sharing among donors.

TCRdb's copy holds only in-frame clones and misses some; the assay was immunoSEQ multiplex PCR. The sample has roughly 770,000 clones; 95% to 97% are singletons. The naive CD8 fraction comprised CD45RO-negative cells positively selected for CCR7 and excluded terminally differentiated effector memory CD45RA+ cells. In the case of this clone: Its antigen remains unknown.

The receptor's source is a man aged 30-40 years in good health. The specimen sequenced was naive CD8+ T cells sorted from blood. The chain employs TRBV2 and TRBJ1-4, with D uncertain. CDR3 in amino acids: CASSEDPLGATNEKLFF. The CDR3 DNA sequence: TGTGCCAGCAGTGAAGACCCGTTAGGAGCAACTAATGAAAAACTGTTTTTT.